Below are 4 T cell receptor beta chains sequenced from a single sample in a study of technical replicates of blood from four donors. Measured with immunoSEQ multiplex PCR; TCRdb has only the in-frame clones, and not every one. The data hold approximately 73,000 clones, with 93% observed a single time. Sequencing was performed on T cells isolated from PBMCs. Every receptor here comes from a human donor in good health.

The CDR3 coding sequence is TGTGCCAGTAAGTGGGGGACAGGGATCTACAATGAGCAGTTCTTC. Translating it yields CASKWGTGIYNEQFF. The chain employs TRBV7-2 and TRBJ2-1; 9 bases agree with TRBD1. This CDR3 has 15 amino acids. Germline CDR1 and CDR2: SGHTA and FQGNSA. The ends lost 9 bases at V and 3 bases at J; junction bases unmatched: 9.

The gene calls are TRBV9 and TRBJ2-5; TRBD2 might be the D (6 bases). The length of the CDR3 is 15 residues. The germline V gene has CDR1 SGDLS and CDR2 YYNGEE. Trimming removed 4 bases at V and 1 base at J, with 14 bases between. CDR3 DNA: TGTGCCAGCAGCCCCTCAGCGGGCTCCCAAGAGACCCAGTACTTC. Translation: CASSPSAGSQETQYF.

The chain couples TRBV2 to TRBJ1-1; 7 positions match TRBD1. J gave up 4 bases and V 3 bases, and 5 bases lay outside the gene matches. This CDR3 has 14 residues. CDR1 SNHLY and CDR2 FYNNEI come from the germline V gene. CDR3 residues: CASSDETGRTEAFF. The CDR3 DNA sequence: TGTGCCAGCAGTGATGAGACAGGGCGCACTGAAGCTTTCTTT.

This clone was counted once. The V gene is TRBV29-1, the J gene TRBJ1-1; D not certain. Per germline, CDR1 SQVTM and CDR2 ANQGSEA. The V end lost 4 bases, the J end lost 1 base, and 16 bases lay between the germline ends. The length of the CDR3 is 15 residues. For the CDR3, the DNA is TGCAGCGTTGTTGGAATGAGGCGCGCGAACACTGAAGCTTTCTTT. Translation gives CSVVGMRRANTEAFF.